The T cell receptor beta chain described here comes from a study of blood T cell repertoires in COVID-19. Overall study: Researchers got acute and convalescent COVID-19 samples from the United States, Italy and Spain. Sources were T cells, B-cell-depleted T cells, or PBMCs; the material itself was cDNA or gDNA.

This CDR3 contains 15 residues. Germline CDR1 and CDR2: MGHRA and YSYEKL. V lost 3 bases to trimming and J lost 3 bases, with 14 bases between them. Original analysis: From reference gene primer amplification, estimates of nucleated cell counts were derived. The data were produced by immunoSEQ multiplex PCR, yet TCRdb's version contains in-frame clones alone and is incomplete. The DNA was the basis for D and trimming; V, J and clone size are from that table. The sample yields about 120,000 clones, around 80% seen once. Material: peripheral blood. The TCR comes from a man in his fifties or sixties with active or convalescent COVID-19. The chain joins TRBV4-1 to TRBJ1-1; D ambiguous. CDR3 nucleotides: TGCGCCAGCAGCCAGAGACTCCAACCCTACACTGAAGCTTTCTTT. Amino acid sequence: CASSQRLQPYTEAFF.